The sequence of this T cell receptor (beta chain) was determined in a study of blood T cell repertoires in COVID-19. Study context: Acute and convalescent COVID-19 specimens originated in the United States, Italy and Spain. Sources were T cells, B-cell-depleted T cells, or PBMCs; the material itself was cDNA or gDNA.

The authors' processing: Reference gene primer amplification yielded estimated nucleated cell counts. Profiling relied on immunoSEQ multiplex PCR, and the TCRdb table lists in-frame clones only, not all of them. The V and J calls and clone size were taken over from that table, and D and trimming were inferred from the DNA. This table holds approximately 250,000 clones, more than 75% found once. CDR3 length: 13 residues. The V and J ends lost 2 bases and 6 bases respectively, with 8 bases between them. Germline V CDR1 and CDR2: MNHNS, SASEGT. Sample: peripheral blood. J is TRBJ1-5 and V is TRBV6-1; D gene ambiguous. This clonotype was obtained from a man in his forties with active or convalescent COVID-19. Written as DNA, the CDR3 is TGTGCCAGCAGTGAACCTTCAGGTCAGCCCCAGCATTTT. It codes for CASSEPSGQPQHF.